The 32 T cell receptor beta chains listed next were all sequenced from one sample in a study of tumor-infiltrating lymphocytes in primary liver carcinoma. Unsorted bulk tissue (about 18-32 mg) underwent RNA and DNA co-extraction. Researchers generated TCR beta cDNA from roughly 500 ng of total RNA, relying on a constant-region primer. Employing slightly modified ARM-PCR, three nested multiplex PCR rounds were run, and these gave rise to the TCR beta libraries. Each of the first two PCR rounds ran approximately 10 cycles with TRBV1-TRBV30 forward and C-beta reverse primers. TCRdb reanalysed the multiplex PCR reads using MiXCR and keeps one entry per CDR3 protein. The sample contains about 78,000 distinct CDR3 sequences, 70% to 75% of which appear only once. Sequencing used liver tumor tissue from sampling region 4. As for subset: tumor region T4, right-lateral pole. Receptor source: a woman aged 60 to 75 with primary liver carcinoma and hepatitis B virus infection.

On this clonotype itself: The junction departs from germline at one end; a sequencing error may be responsible. The chain uses TRBV11-3 and TRBJ2-1; D could derive from TRBD1 or TRBD2 (6 bases each). Looked up from germline, CDR1 is SGHNT and CDR2 is YENEEA. The CDR3 is 13 residues long. The chain's CDR3 is CASGAGGYNGQFF. For the CDR3, the DNA is TGTGCGAGCGGTGCCGGGGGCTACAATGGGCAGTTCTTC.

This clonotype was recorded a few times. With a much larger clone just one base away, this may be a read error. V and J are TRBV10-1 and TRBJ2-3; 7 bases map to TRBD2. This CDR3 is 14 amino acids long. Looked up from germline, CDR1 is WNHNN and CDR2 is SYGVQD (reference sequence). The CDR3 is CASSAAGVGDMQYF. Written as DNA, the CDR3 is TGCGCCAGCAGTGCTGCGGGAGTTGGAGATATGCAGTATTTT.

This chain connects TRBV11-2 to TRBJ2-3; D is unresolved. This CDR3 region has 17 residues. V was clipped by 5 bases and J by 3 bases, with 21 bases between them. Germline CDR1 and CDR2: SGHAT and FQNNGV. The CDR3 coding sequence is TGTGCCAGCAGCACGGCCCCCATGGGCAAAGGAACAGATACGCAGTATTTT. This gives the protein CASSTAPMGKGTDTQYF.

Remarks on this clonotype: A much larger clone lies one base from this, so it may be a read error. No conserved phenylalanine or tryptophan ends this CDR3, so it is likely a read error. The chain uses TRBV28 and TRBJ2-7, with 7 bases matching TRBD1. Germline V gene lookup returns CDR1 MDHEN and CDR2 SYDVKM. The ends lost 10 bases at V and 2 bases at J; junction bases unmatched: 8. The CDR3 contains 13 residues. DNA for the CDR3: TGTGCCATCGGTTCTAGGGGGCCCTACGAGCAGTACTTA. It is translated as CAIGSRGPYEQYL.

Worth noting for this clonotype: The DNA is omitted, as the CDR3 cannot be located on it reliably, and the CDR3 follows TCRdb's listing. The chain couples TRBV29-1 to TRBJ1-2; the table's D call, TRBD1, has no DNA check behind it. The CDR3 totals 11 residues, both ends included. Germline V gene data show CDR1 as SQVTM and CDR2 as ANQGSEA. CDR3 amino acids: CSVARGSGCIF.

This chain uses TRBV6-6 with TRBJ1-5, with TRBD1 as a possible D gene (5 bases). CDR3 length: 15 amino acids. CDR1 MNHNY and CDR2 SVGAGI come from the germline V gene (reference sequence). Trimming took off 10 bases at V and 2 bases at J, with 18 bases between the two ends. CDR3 residues: CANSRGHGGNQPQHF. DNA for the CDR3: TGTGCCAACAGCCGTGGACATGGGGGCAATCAGCCCCAGCATTTT.

To note about this clonotype: A read error may account for a junction end that differs from germline. This chain links TRBV11-2 with TRBJ2-2; maybe TRBD1 (5 bases). The CDR3 totals 15 residues. CDR1 is SGHAT, CDR2 FQNNGV, per germline. CDR3 residues: CARSWVGSFTRELFF. CDR3 DNA: TGTGCCAGAAGCTGGGTGGGGTCCTTCACCAGGGAACTGTTTTTT.

At least ten counts were recorded for this clonotype. The chain is built from TRBV7-3 and TRBJ2-3; D gene unclear. V was shortened by 5 bases and J by 0 bases, with 12 bases between the two germline ends. The CDR3 extends over 15 amino acids. Germline CDR1 is SGHTA and CDR2 is FQGTGA. The CDR3 sequence is CASSASIGSTDTQYF. The CDR3 nucleotides read TGTGCCAGCAGCGCCTCGATAGGTAGCACAGATACGCAGTATTTT.

The chain uses TRBV5-1 and TRBJ2-5; 8 bases line up with TRBD1. Germline V CDR1 and CDR2: SGHRS, YFSETQ. The CDR3 is 19 amino acids. The V and J ends lost 0 bases and 1 base, in that order; junction bases with no gene match: 14. This CDR3 is CASSLAGAGGAISQETQYF. The CDR3 bases are TGCGCCAGCAGCTTGGCTGGGGCAGGGGGCGCCATAAGCCAAGAGACCCAGTACTTC.

Points on this clonotype: A much more abundant neighbour one base away suggests this may be a read error. The CDR3 coding sequence is TGTGCCAGCAGTGTGACTAGCGGGGGACAAGAGAACCAGTACTTC. This sequence encodes CASSVTSGGQENQYF. The chain recombines TRBV28 with TRBJ2-5; 12 bases fit TRBD2. The V gene's germline CDR1 is MDHEN and CDR2 SYDVKM. This CDR3 spans 15 amino acids.

Of note for this clonotype: Germline and junction disagree at one end, which may indicate a read error. The V and J genes are TRBV6-2 or TRBV6-3 and TRBJ2-1; D is undetermined. Germline V gene data show CDR1 as MNHEY and CDR2 as SVGEGT. This CDR3 is built from 13 residues. The CDR3 sequence: CASNPTKVNEQFF. CDR3 sequence (DNA): TGTGCAAGCAACCCAACCAAAGTCAATGAGCAGTTCTTC.

In regard to this clonotype: One junction end does not reproduce the germline sequence, and a read error may be involved. The chain recombines TRBV11-3 with TRBJ2-3, with D possibly being TRBD2 (5 bases). The CDR3 loop spans 15 amino acids. Germline CDR1 reads SGHNT; CDR2 reads YENEEA. This CDR3 is CASSLVSGGTDTQCF. In nucleotides, the CDR3 is TGTGCCAGTAGCTTAGTGTCAGGAGGCACAGATACGCAGTGTTTT.

Comments on this clonotype: One junction end does not reproduce the germline sequence, and a read error may be involved. The chain recombines TRBV29-1 with TRBJ2-5, with 7 bases identical to TRBD1. The germline V gene has CDR1 SQVTM and CDR2 ANQGSEA. The CDR3 covers 15 residues. The CDR3 protein is CSVSYRGGFQETQCF. CDR3 nucleotides: TGCAGTGTTTCCTACAGGGGCGGTTTTCAAGAGACCCAGTGCTTC.

Relative to its sample, this clonotype is medium-sized (0.01 to 0.1%). The chain links TRBV29-1 to TRBJ2-1, with D unclear. V lost 2 bases and J 6 bases, leaving 14 bases between the germline ends. Per the germline V gene, CDR1 is SQVTM and CDR2 is ANQGSEA. The CDR3 consists of 14 residues. The CDR3 DNA follows: TGCAGCGTTGAACCGGCAGGATCCGGCAATGAGCAGTTCTTC. Amino acid sequence: CSVEPAGSGNEQFF.

This clonotype came up a few times. A much more abundant neighbour one base away suggests this may be a read error. The chain is built from TRBV6-6 and TRBJ2-3; 7 nucleotides agree with TRBD1. The CDR3 spans 13 residues. CDR1 is MNHNY and CDR2 is SVGAGI in the germline V gene (reference sequence). CDR3 in amino acids: CASARDSTDTRYF. The DNA for the CDR3 is TGTGCCAGCGCTCGGGACAGCACAGATACGCGGTATTTT.

The V gene is TRBV28, the J gene TRBJ2-1; possibly TRBD1 for D (6 bases). V was shortened by 6 bases and J by 0 bases, with 12 bases between the two germline ends. Germline V gene lookup returns CDR1 MDHEN and CDR2 SYDVKM. The CDR3 runs to 15 residues. The DNA of the CDR3 is TGTGCCAGCAGAACAGGGAAAACCTCCTACAATGAGCAGTTCTTC. Translating it yields CASRTGKTSYNEQFF.

On this clonotype: A junction boundary mismatches the germline segment, possibly from a read error. CDR3 sequence reads: CVSTRPPGSYEKLFF. In DNA form, the CDR3 reads TGTGTCAGCACCCGTCCCCCCGGGTCTTATGAAAAACTGTTTTTT. This rearrangement joins TRBV6-1 to TRBJ1-4; D remains unclear. This CDR3 spans 15 amino acids. Looked up from germline, CDR1 is MNHNS and CDR2 is SASEGT.

For this clonotype: This may stem from a read error, because a much larger clone lies one nucleotide away. The rearrangement uses TRBV5-1 and TRBJ2-7, with 7 bases identical to TRBD2. The V gene end was trimmed by 4 bases and the J gene end by 4 bases; junction bases not matched to a gene: 11. Germline V gene sequence: CDR1 SGHRS, CDR2 YFSETQ. CDR3 length equals 15 residues. The CDR3 sequence is CASSMESAGVYEQYF. In DNA form, the CDR3 reads TGCGCCAGCAGCATGGAATCGGCGGGAGTTTACGAGCAGTACTTC.

Remarks on this clonotype: Relative to the germline gene, one junction end is altered; a read error may explain this. The chain has TRBV12-3 or TRBV12-4 and TRBJ2-1; 9 bases fit TRBD2. The CDR3 covers 16 residues. The CDR3 here is CASSFLASGMDNEQLF. CDR3 nucleotides: TGTGCCAGCAGTTTTTTGGCTAGCGGGATGGACAATGAGCAGCTCTTC.

In regard to this clonotype: Germline is not matched at one junction end, which may reflect a read error. V usage is TRBV6-6 and J usage is TRBJ2-1; D is undetermined. The length of the CDR3 is 12 residues. Germline V CDR1 and CDR2: MNHNY, SVGAGI (reference sequence). The CDR3: CASCYSGAEQFF. Here the CDR3 DNA reads TGTGCCAGCTGTTACTCGGGTGCCGAGCAGTTTTTC.

A word on this clonotype: A much larger clone lies a single base off, so this may be a read error. The chain combines TRBV4-1 with TRBJ2-1; D might be TRBD2 (6 bases). The length of the CDR3 is 16 residues. Germline CDR1 reads MGHRA; CDR2 reads YSYEKL. The CDR3 coding sequence is TGCGCCAGCAGCAGCGGGCCTGGTAGCTCCTACAATGAGCACTTCTTC. Its protein is CASSSGPGSSYNEHFF.

To note about this clonotype: This may come from a read error, since a much larger clone is one base off. This chain connects TRBV5-1 to TRBJ2-6; TRBD1 agrees at 12 bases. Germline trimming cut 4 bases from V and 3 bases from J; bases unmatched to any gene: 8. The CDR3 extends over 18 amino acids. The germline gives CDR1 SGHRS, CDR2 YFSETQ. The DNA for the CDR3 is TGCGCCAGCAGCAAGGGACAGGGGGCGGTGAGTGGGGCCAACGTCCTGACTTTC. It codes for CASSKGQGAVSGANVLTF.

In its sample, this clonotype was seen many times. The chain couples TRBV4-1 to TRBJ1-2; D is perhaps TRBD1 (6 bases). Trimming pared 5 bases from V and 0 bases from J, leaving 13 bases between. Germline CDR1 and CDR2: MGHRA and YSYEKL. CDR3 length equals 15 residues. CDR3 sequence: CASSDRTDSNYGYTF. The CDR3 DNA reads as TGCGCCAGCAGCGACCGGACAGATTCTAACTATGGCTACACCTTC.

Note on this clonotype: The junction and the germline gene differ at one end; a read error may be behind it. The chain carries TRBV4-2 and TRBJ1-1, with 11 bases identical to TRBD1. Per germline, CDR1 LGHNA and CDR2 YNFKEQ. The CDR3 consists of 19 residues. The CDR3 region is CASSQEGATDRGRITEALF. CDR3 nucleotide sequence: TGTGCCAGCAGCCAAGAGGGGGCTACGGACAGGGGGCGTATTACTGAAGCTTTATTT.

This clonotype was picked up one time. The CDR3 ends on some other residue instead of the conserved phenylalanine or tryptophan, so this is likely a read error. The chain links TRBV29-1 to TRBJ2-1; 8 bases fit TRBD2. The CDR3 extends over 15 amino acids. Losses at the gene ends were 6 bases for V and 3 bases for J; bases not matched to a gene: 10. The germline gives CDR1 SQVTM, CDR2 ANQGSEA. CDR3 sequence (DNA): TGCAGCGTCGTAGGGACTAGAGGGAGCTACAATGAGCAGTTCCTC. Translated, it gives CSVVGTRGSYNEQFL.

This sequence joins TRBV11-2 and TRBJ2-1, with 7 bases aligning to TRBD2. CDR1 SGHAT and CDR2 FQNNGV come from the germline V gene. The CDR3 is 13 residues long. Unmatched junction bases numbered 7, after V lost 7 bases and J lost 7 bases. CDR3 bases: TGTGCCAGCAACCTTGGACTAGTTAATGAGCAGTTCTTC. Protein sequence: CASNLGLVNEQFF.

This clonotype was seen repeatedly, ten times or more. The chain combines TRBV7-8 with TRBJ2-1; 8 nucleotides align to TRBD1. The trim removed 5 bases at V and 2 bases at J, leaving 5 bases unmatched. The CDR3 consists of 15 residues. Germline assignment: CDR1 SGHVS and CDR2 FQNEAQ. The CDR3 reads CASSPRQGPYNEQFF. CDR3 nucleotide sequence: TGTGCCAGCAGCCCGCGACAGGGGCCCTACAATGAGCAGTTCTTC.

There are many counts of this clonotype. The rearrangement links TRBV5-1 to TRBJ2-5; D not resolved. V was clipped by 4 bases and J by 5 bases, with 12 bases between them. The CDR3 contains 13 residues. Per germline, CDR1 SGHRS and CDR2 YFSETQ. The CDR3 reads CASSVTGRETQYF. Written as DNA, the CDR3 is TGCGCCAGCAGCGTGACCGGACGGGAGACCCAGTACTTC.

Concerning this clonotype itself: A junction end diverges from the germline sequence, so it may reflect a read error. V gene TRBV6-2 or TRBV6-3 combines with J gene TRBJ1-1, with 8 bases matching TRBD1. This CDR3 is built from 11 residues. Germline CDR1 is MNHEY and CDR2 is SVGEGT. The chain's CDR3 is CVSGGQAGAFF. The DNA of the CDR3 is TGTGTCAGCGGGGGACAGGCCGGAGCTTTCTTT.

This clonotype was detected only once. A junction boundary mismatches the germline segment, possibly from a read error. The gene calls are TRBV11-3 and TRBJ2-1; D is perhaps TRBD2 (5 bases). CDR1 is SGHNT, CDR2 YENEEA, per germline. The CDR3 spans 16 residues. The CDR3 nucleotides read TGTGCCAGCAGCTTGATAGTGGGAGTGCAAGTTGTTGAGCAGTTCTTT. Its protein is CASSLIVGVQVVEQFF.

Remarks on this clonotype: This CDR3 fails to terminate in the conserved phenylalanine or tryptophan, so it likely reflects a read error. V usage is TRBV11-2 and J usage is TRBJ2-3; the D is unclear. Germline CDR1 reads SGHAT; CDR2 reads FQNNGV. The CDR3 sequence is 13 residues long. This CDR3 is CTSSRPAPDAQYY. The CDR3, as DNA: TGTACCAGCAGCCGCCCGGCCCCAGATGCGCAGTATTAT.

This clonotype came up many times. The chain is built from TRBV5-6 and TRBJ1-5; D call uncertain. In germline, CDR1 is SGHDT, CDR2 YYEEEE. The V end lost 2 bases, the J end lost 9 bases, and 15 bases lay between the germline ends. The CDR3 has 14 amino acids. CDR3 protein: CASSLEGWGMPQHF. The CDR3 DNA reads TGTGCCAGCAGCTTAGAAGGGTGGGGTATGCCCCAGCATTTT.